The clone carrying this T cell receptor (beta chain) was counted many times. The antigen is not known. Trimming left V 6 bases short and J 4 bases short, with 9 bases between. CDR3 length: 12 residues. Germline loops: CDR1 SNHLY, CDR2 FYNNEI. The data stem from a study of glioma-infiltrating T cells. Study results and caveats: Tissue and blood shared very few CDR3 sequences. Tissue-blood divergence was below expectation in non-neoplastic patients, above in gliomas.

Using RNA template, CDR3s of TCR alpha and beta were amplified with iRepertoire arm-PCR. Input was about 95-400 ng of tissue mRNA or PBMC total RNA. Via MiXCR, TCRdb re-called the multiplex PCR reads, giving one row per CDR3 protein. The profile shows tens of thousands of distinct CDR3 sequences, 20% to 25% of them singletons. This sequence originates from a human donor with low-grade glioma or glioblastoma, undergoing nonglioma brain surgery, or in good health (not recorded which). The sequencing input was glioma tissue, nonneoplastic brain tissue, or PBMCs (not recorded which). The chain carries TRBV2 and TRBJ1-2, with D perhaps TRBD1 (5 bases). The CDR3 region is CASSDRFYGYTF. CDR3 nucleotides: TGTGCCAGCAGCGACAGATTCTATGGCTACACCTTC.